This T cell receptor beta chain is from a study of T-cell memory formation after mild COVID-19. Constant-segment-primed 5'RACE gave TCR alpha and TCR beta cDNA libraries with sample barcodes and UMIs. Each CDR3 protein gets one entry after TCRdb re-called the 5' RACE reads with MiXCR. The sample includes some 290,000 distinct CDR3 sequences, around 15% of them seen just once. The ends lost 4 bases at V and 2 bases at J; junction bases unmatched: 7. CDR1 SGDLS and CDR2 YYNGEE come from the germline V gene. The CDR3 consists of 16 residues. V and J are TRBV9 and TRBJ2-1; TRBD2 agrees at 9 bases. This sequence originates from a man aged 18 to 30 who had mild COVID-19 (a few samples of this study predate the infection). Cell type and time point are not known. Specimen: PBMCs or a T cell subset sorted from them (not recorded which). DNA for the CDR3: TGTGCCAGCAGCCAGCGGGGGGATGGCACCTACAATGAGCAGTTCTTC. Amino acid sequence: CASSQRGDGTYNEQFF.